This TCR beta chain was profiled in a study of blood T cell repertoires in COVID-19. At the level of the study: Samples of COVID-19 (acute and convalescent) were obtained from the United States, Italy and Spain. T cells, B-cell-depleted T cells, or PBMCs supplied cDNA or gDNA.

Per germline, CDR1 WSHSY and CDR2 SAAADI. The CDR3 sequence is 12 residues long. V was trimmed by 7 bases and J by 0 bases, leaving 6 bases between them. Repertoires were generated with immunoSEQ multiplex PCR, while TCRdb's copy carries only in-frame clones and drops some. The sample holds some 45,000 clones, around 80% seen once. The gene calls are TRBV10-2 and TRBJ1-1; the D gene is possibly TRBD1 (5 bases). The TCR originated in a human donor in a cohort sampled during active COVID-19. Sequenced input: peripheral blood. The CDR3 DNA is TGCGCCAGCAAAGGGGTGAACACTGAAGCTTTCTTT. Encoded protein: CASKGVNTEAFF.